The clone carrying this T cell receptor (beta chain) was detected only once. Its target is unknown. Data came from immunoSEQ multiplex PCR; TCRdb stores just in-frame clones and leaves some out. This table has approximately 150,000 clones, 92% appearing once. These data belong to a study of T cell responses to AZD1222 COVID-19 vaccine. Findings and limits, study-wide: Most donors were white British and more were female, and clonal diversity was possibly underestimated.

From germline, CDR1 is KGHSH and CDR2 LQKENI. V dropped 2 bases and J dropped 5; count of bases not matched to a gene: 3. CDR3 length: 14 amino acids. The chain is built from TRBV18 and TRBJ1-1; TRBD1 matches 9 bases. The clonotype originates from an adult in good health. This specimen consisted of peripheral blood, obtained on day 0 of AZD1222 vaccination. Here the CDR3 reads CASSPGTGITEAFF. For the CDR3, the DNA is TGTGCCAGCTCACCAGGGACAGGGATAACTGAAGCTTTCTTT.